The T cell receptor (beta chain) described here comes from a study of T cell responses to AZD1222 COVID-19 vaccine. Study conclusions and caveats: Donors, mostly white British, included more females; clonal diversity was possibly underestimated. Spike-specific TCR breadth and depth both grew after two AZD1222 doses. Reportedly, nearly half of unique spike TCRs recognized epitopes outside B.1.351/B.1.1.7 mutations. Sampled repertoires all dated from after the peak T cell response.

The CDR3 consists of 10 residues. Trimming at V came to 8 bases and at J to 7 bases, leaving 3 bases not matched to a gene. Germline loops: CDR1 SQVTM, CDR2 ANQGSEA. As concerns this clone: What it binds is not known.

The assay was immunoSEQ multiplex PCR, and TCRdb's table has in-frame clones only and misses some. The sample has roughly 130,000 clones, roughly 94% seen once. Sequencing used peripheral blood, obtained on day 0 of AZD1222 vaccination. The rearrangement links TRBV29-1 to TRBJ2-3, with 7 bases identical to TRBD1. The TCR sequence derives from an adult in good health. This CDR3 reads CSTGENTQYF. CDR3 sequence (DNA): TGCAGCACAGGGGAAAATACGCAGTATTTT.